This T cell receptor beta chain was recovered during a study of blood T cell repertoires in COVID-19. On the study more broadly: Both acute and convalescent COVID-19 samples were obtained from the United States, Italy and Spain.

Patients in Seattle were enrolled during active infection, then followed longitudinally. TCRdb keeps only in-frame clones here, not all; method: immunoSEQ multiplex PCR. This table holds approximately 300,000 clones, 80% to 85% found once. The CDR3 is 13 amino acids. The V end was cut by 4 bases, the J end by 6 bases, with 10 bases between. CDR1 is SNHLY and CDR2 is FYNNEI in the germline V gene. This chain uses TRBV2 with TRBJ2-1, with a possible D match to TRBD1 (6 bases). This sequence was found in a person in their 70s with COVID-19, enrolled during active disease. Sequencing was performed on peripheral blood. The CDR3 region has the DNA TGTGCCAGCAGTGTAAACAGGGCCAATGAGCAGTTCTTC. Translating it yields CASSVNRANEQFF.